This record looks at one T cell receptor (beta chain) sequence and its context. The antigen remains unidentified. 60 Vbeta and 13 Jbeta primers were used in PCR. Measured with immunoSEQ multiplex PCR; TCRdb has only the in-frame clones, and not every one. This table has around 180,000 clones, around 73% appearing once. These data originate in a study of cytomegalovirus exposure and HLA in healthy donors. Turning to the study itself: Earlier, almost 120 million unique TCR beta sequences were recovered from about 200 million T cells by an analysis.

Regarding the study as a whole: It emerged from a later analysis that several of the most significant clusters appeared to be linked to common viral pathogens.

V gave up 3 bases and J gave up 6 bases; unmatched junction bases: 6. This CDR3 has 14 residues. Germline lookup yields CDR1 MNHEY and CDR2 SMNVEV (reference sequence). These donors counted as nominally healthy when sampled, but unrecorded immune exposures were likely. Sequences were obtained from PBMCs. This sequence joins TRBV27 and TRBJ2-7; TRBD1 matches 9 bases. The clonotype originates from a man aged 60 to 75 in good health and CMV-seronegative. CDR3 in DNA: TGTGCCAGCAGTTTGGTGGGACAGGGAGGCGAGCAGTACTTC. It is translated as CASSLVGQGGEQYF.